This TCR beta chain stems from a study of T-cell reconstitution after alpha-beta-depleted transplantation in children (dated by TCRdb to 2015 to 2016). Concerning the study at large: T-cell immune reconstitution after TCRalphabeta/CD19-depleted allogeneic hematopoietic cell transplantation in children was quantitatively tracked in the study by means of TCR repertoire profiling.

Findings and caveats that apply to the study as a whole: The high TCRbeta diversity at day 60 in some patients was ascribed to recipient T cells and intrathymic progenitors that had survived conditioning. The apparently early alphabetaT-cell count recovery about two months after transplant was reportedly dependent on only several hundred rapidly expanded clones derived from non-depleted graft cells. Over subsequent months, a decline in hyperexpanded clone frequencies was noted, and after one year, T-cell counts and TCRbeta diversity were mostly ascribed to newly produced T cells.

The treatment or condition label, as the study defines it: allogeneic hematopoietic cell transplantation with graft depleted of TCRalphabeta T cells and CD19 B cells. The transplant recipients were children given TCRalphabeta/CD19-depleted allogeneic hematopoietic cell grafts. Details on this clonotype: This clone's antigen is unknown. There are no base qualities to consult, and no much larger clone falls within one base.

The library was generated by PCR. TCRdb lists the instrument as Illumina HiSeq 2500. TCR libraries were prepared with molecular barcoding, using unique molecular identifiers to normalize TCRbeta repertoire quantification. Using fastp at Q25 and MiXCR, TCRdb reprocessed the public reads and kept productive beta chains. Rows with a matching CDR3 protein are joined into one entry that keeps the most common DNA and genes. The sample contains more than 75,000 distinct CDR3 sequences, 20% to 25% of them found a single time. The top ten clonotypes cover about 21% of the sample. Spanning cysteine to phenylalanine, the CDR3 consists of 18 amino acids. Only the CDR3 part of the read is kept: 54 bases, read in frame from the first base. V drops 2 bases and J drops 1 base, leaving 18 bases in between.

The source of this sequence is a boy aged 2-15 years with acute lymphoblastic leukemia, due to receive a stem cell transplant. The specimen was PBMCs, collected before TCRalphabeta/CD19-depleted stem cell transplant. The sequence joins TRBV12-3 or TRBV12-4 to TRBJ2-1; the best D guess is TRBD1, with 5 bases matching. DNA sequence: TGTGCCAGCAGTTTATTCCTCCTTTCAGCAGGGTCCTACAATGAGCAGTTCTTC. Its protein product is CASSLFLLSAGSYNEQFF.